These T cell receptor beta chains were read from a single sample in a study of read filtering for tumor transcriptome and immune sequencing. TCRdb ran MiXCR on the reads and lists one entry per CDR3 protein. Counted here are roughly 27,000 distinct CDR3 sequences, approximately 15% occurring once; the ten biggest clones make up about 48%. The sequencing input was a population of CD138-negative cells sorted from bone marrow. These receptors all come from a donor at least 40 years old with multiple myeloma. The CDR3 runs from the conserved cysteine through the conserved F or W. The D gene is left open where the match is weak.

d_gene: NA
v_gene: TRBV29-1
j_gene: TRBJ1-5
CDR3aa: CSAGVPNQPQHF

d_gene: TRBD2
v_gene: TRBV7-9
j_gene: TRBJ2-1
CDR3aa: CASSLATSGHSYNEQFF

d_gene: NA
v_gene: TRBV12-3/TRBV12-4
j_gene: TRBJ2-7
CDR3aa: CASSLGYRQYF

d_gene: TRBD1
v_gene: TRBV7-8
j_gene: TRBJ2-3
CDR3aa: CASSLLRDRGRTDTQYF

d_gene: TRBD1
v_gene: TRBV27
j_gene: TRBJ1-2
CDR3aa: CASTLGQVVYERGYTF

d_gene: TRBD1
v_gene: TRBV6-5
j_gene: TRBJ2-4
CDR3aa: CASSLGQGNIQYF

d_gene: TRBD1
v_gene: TRBV20-1
j_gene: TRBJ1-3
CDR3aa: CSAREIGTASNTIYF

d_gene: TRBD2
v_gene: TRBV28
j_gene: TRBJ2-7
CDR3aa: CASTPGGVLPYEQYF

d_gene: TRBD1
v_gene: TRBV7-9
j_gene: TRBJ2-5
CDR3aa: CASSLVPGGETQYF

d_gene: NA
v_gene: TRBV4-1
j_gene: TRBJ1-5
CDR3aa: CASSQEWGRPQHF

d_gene: NA
v_gene: TRBV4-1
j_gene: TRBJ2-1
CDR3aa: CASSQDQLFF

d_gene: NA
v_gene: TRBV7-8
j_gene: TRBJ1-4
CDR3aa: CASSLATVQGQTNEKLFF

d_gene: NA
v_gene: TRBV28
j_gene: TRBJ1-5
CDR3aa: CASSLVSGTQHF

d_gene: TRBD1
v_gene: TRBV6-5
j_gene: TRBJ2-7
CDR3aa: CASSSWDRVTYEQYF

d_gene: NA
v_gene: TRBV7-9
j_gene: TRBJ2-2
CDR3aa: CASSPTRLGSGELFF

d_gene: TRBD2
v_gene: TRBV6-5
j_gene: TRBJ2-7
CDR3aa: CASRKSGLAPYEQYF

d_gene: NA
v_gene: TRBV5-5
j_gene: TRBJ2-5
CDR3aa: CASTPGWGQETQYF

d_gene: TRBD2
v_gene: TRBV29-1
j_gene: TRBJ2-1
CDR3aa: CSVPLPGGFHNEQFF

d_gene: NA
v_gene: TRBV19
j_gene: TRBJ2-7
CDR3aa: CASRPPGNYEQYF

d_gene: NA
v_gene: TRBV30
j_gene: TRBJ2-7
CDR3aa: CAWSISYEQYF

d_gene: NA
v_gene: TRBV20-1
j_gene: TRBJ2-3
CDR3aa: CSATESNSGFSTDTQYF

d_gene: NA
v_gene: TRBV7-2
j_gene: TRBJ1-1
CDR3aa: CASSLDFGGNTEAFF

d_gene: TRBD1
v_gene: TRBV12-3/TRBV12-4
j_gene: TRBJ2-7
CDR3aa: CASSTGGGEQYF

d_gene: TRBD1
v_gene: TRBV7-6
j_gene: TRBJ1-1
CDR3aa: CASSPRTGSWDTEAFF

d_gene: NA
v_gene: TRBV15
j_gene: TRBJ1-5
CDR3aa: CATSVMTGQPQHF

d_gene: NA
v_gene: TRBV29-1
j_gene: TRBJ2-2
CDR3aa: CSVASTGELFF

d_gene: TRBD2
v_gene: TRBV7-9
j_gene: TRBJ2-7
CDR3aa: CASSLVGSGRAHEQCF

d_gene: TRBD2
v_gene: TRBV7-2
j_gene: TRBJ2-1
CDR3aa: CASSLGLASVREQFF

d_gene: TRBD1
v_gene: TRBV19
j_gene: TRBJ1-2
CDR3aa: CASGEQGAPGDYGHTF

d_gene: TRBD1
v_gene: TRBV6-5
j_gene: TRBJ2-7
CDR3aa: CASSSAGTGFEQYF

d_gene: NA
v_gene: TRBV19
j_gene: TRBJ2-7
CDR3aa: CASSIQDYSEQYF

d_gene: NA
v_gene: TRBV5-1
j_gene: TRBJ2-7
CDR3aa: CASSRDQTLYEQYF

d_gene: NA
v_gene: TRBV7-8
j_gene: TRBJ2-7
CDR3aa: CASSLAVGATGQYF

d_gene: NA
v_gene: TRBV5-6
j_gene: TRBJ2-4
CDR3aa: CASSLAQIGGDIQYF

d_gene: TRBD1
v_gene: TRBV2
j_gene: TRBJ2-3
CDR3aa: CASSVQGVTDTQYF

d_gene: NA
v_gene: TRBV7-9
j_gene: TRBJ1-1
CDR3aa: CASSTETEGAFF

d_gene: NA
v_gene: TRBV28
j_gene: TRBJ2-7
CDR3aa: CASRTRQSSYEQYF